The sequence of this T cell receptor (beta chain) was determined in a study of CD8 T cells in ankylosing spondylitis. Study results and caveats: Clones linked to disease, bearing a CD8+ phenotype, were relatively rare in peripheral blood. Some of the motif variants had earlier been found in reactive arthritis patients' fluid and blood. A TCR beta motif of 8 or 9 highly homologous variants appeared characteristic of ankylosing spondylitis blood.

TCRdb re-derived calls from the 5' RACE reads in MiXCR, one entry per CDR3 protein. The data contain a few hundred thousand distinct CDR3 sequences, around 20% of them singletons. A few counts support this clonotype. The antigen is not known. This TCR was recovered from a male donor with ankylosing spondylitis or in good health (not recorded which). The sample was blood, either unsorted or a sorted T cell fraction (not recorded which).

CDR3 residues: CASSSTGRGGRPDTGELFF. CDR3 nucleotides: TGCGCCAGCAGCTCAACGGGCAGGGGTGGTAGGCCGGACACCGGGGAGCTGTTTTTT. The chain employs TRBV5-1 and TRBJ2-2; weak D call: TRBD1 (6 bases). The germline V and J ends were trimmed by 3 bases and 3 bases, with 24 bases remaining between them. Germline V gene data show CDR1 as SGHRS and CDR2 as YFSETQ. This CDR3 has 19 residues.